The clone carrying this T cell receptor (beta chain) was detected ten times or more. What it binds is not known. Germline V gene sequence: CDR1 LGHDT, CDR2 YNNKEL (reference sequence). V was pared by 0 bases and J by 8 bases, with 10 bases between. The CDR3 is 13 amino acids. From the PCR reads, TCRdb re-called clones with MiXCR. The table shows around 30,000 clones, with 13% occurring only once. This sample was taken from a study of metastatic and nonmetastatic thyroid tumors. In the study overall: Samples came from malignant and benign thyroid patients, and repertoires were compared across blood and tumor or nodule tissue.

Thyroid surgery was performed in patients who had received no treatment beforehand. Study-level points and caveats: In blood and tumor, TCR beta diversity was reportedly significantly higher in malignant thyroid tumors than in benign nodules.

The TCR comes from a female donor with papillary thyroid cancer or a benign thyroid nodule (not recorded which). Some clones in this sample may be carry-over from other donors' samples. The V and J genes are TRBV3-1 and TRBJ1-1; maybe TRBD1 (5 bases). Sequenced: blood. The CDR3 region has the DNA TGTGCCAGCAGCCAAGATGGGTCAGGGGAAGCTTTCTTT. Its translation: CASSQDGSGEAFF.